A selection of T cell receptor beta chains follows, all from one sample in a study of T cells in Graves' hyperthyroidism and ophthalmopathy. TCRdb re-called the multiplex PCR reads through MiXCR, storing one row per CDR3 protein. The sample holds roughly 56,000 distinct CDR3 sequences; 49% are singletons and the top ten take roughly an eighth. The source material was blood. The receptors here all came from a woman aged 25 to 39 with Graves' ophthalmopathy. Both conserved end residues are part of each CDR3. The order of the fields is J gene, clone size, D gene, V gene, CDR3 DNA, CDR3 protein. The D gene is left open where the match is weak. A row's size may be missing; if present it is once, few, many or a size class.

J gene: TRBJ2-5; clone size: many; D gene: -; V gene: TRBV7-9; CDR3 DNA: TGTGCCAGCAGCTTCGGAGTATCATTCAATCAAGAGACCCAGTACTTC; CDR3 protein: CASSFGVSFNQETQYF
J gene: TRBJ2-5; clone size: many; D gene: -; V gene: TRBV7-9; CDR3 DNA: TGTGCCAGCACCCCACTTCGTAGGGACACCACCGAGACCCAGTACTTC; CDR3 protein: CASTPLRRDTTETQYF
J gene: TRBJ1-6; clone size: -; D gene: TRBD1; V gene: TRBV7-3; CDR3 DNA: TGTGCCAGCAGCTTACCAGGGGGCGCGACACCCCTCCACTTT; CDR3 protein: CASSLPGGATPLHF
J gene: TRBJ1-2; clone size: -; D gene: -; V gene: TRBV7-9; CDR3 DNA: TGTGCCAGCTGCTTGGGTGCAAGCATTAACTATGGCTACACCTTC; CDR3 protein: CASCLGASINYGYTF
J gene: TRBJ2-7; clone size: -; D gene: TRBD2; V gene: TRBV6-5; CDR3 DNA: TGTGCCAGCAGCCGGGGACTAGCCGACGAGCAGTACTTC; CDR3 protein: CASSRGLADEQYF
J gene: TRBJ2-3; clone size: many; D gene: -; V gene: TRBV7-6; CDR3 DNA: TGTGCCAGCAGCTTGAAGGGAGTGGATACGCAGTATTTT; CDR3 protein: CASSLKGVDTQYF
J gene: TRBJ1-4; clone size: -; D gene: -; V gene: TRBV14; CDR3 DNA: TGTGCCAACAGCAGAGACTTTAATGAAAAACTGTTTTTT; CDR3 protein: CANSRDFNEKLFF
J gene: TRBJ2-1; clone size: many; D gene: TRBD1; V gene: TRBV24-1; CDR3 DNA: TGTGCCACCAGTGACCCGGGACAGGGGGCGTACAATGAGCAGTTCTTC; CDR3 protein: CATSDPGQGAYNEQFF
J gene: TRBJ2-3; clone size: -; D gene: -; V gene: TRBV2; CDR3 DNA: TGTGCCAGCAGTGAAGCGCTTACAGGGTCAGATACGCAGTATTTT; CDR3 protein: CASSEALTGSDTQYF
J gene: TRBJ1-2; clone size: many; D gene: -; V gene: TRBV11-2; CDR3 DNA: TGTGCCAGCAGCTTAGATGGGGCCGCGGGCTACACCTTC; CDR3 protein: CASSLDGAAGYTF
J gene: TRBJ1-2; clone size: many; D gene: TRBD1; V gene: TRBV12-3/TRBV12-4; CDR3 DNA: TGTGCCAGCAGCGGACAGGGCCTAAACTATGGCTACACCTTC; CDR3 protein: CASSGQGLNYGYTF
J gene: TRBJ2-7; clone size: many; D gene: TRBD1; V gene: TRBV20-1; CDR3 DNA: TGCAGTGCTCGTCCAGACAGGGAGACGGGGCAGTACTTC; CDR3 protein: CSARPDRETGQYF
J gene: TRBJ2-3; clone size: once; D gene: TRBD1; V gene: TRBV6-5; CDR3 DNA: TGTGCCAGCAGTTACGGGGACAGGGGGATGGATACGCAGTATTTT; CDR3 protein: CASSYGDRGMDTQYF
J gene: TRBJ1-2; clone size: -; D gene: -; V gene: TRBV6-5; CDR3 DNA: TGTGCCAGCAGAACTGGCGGGGGTGAAGGCTACACCTTC; CDR3 protein: CASRTGGGEGYTF
J gene: TRBJ1-1; clone size: -; D gene: -; V gene: TRBV15; CDR3 DNA: TGTGCCACCAGCCGTGACAGTAACACTGAAGCTATCTTT; CDR3 protein: CATSRDSNTEAIF
J gene: TRBJ2-3; clone size: many; D gene: -; V gene: TRBV28; CDR3 DNA: TGTGCCAGCAGTTTAACCGGGGATACGCAGTATTTT; CDR3 protein: CASSLTGDTQYF
J gene: TRBJ2-1; clone size: many; D gene: -; V gene: TRBV29-1; CDR3 DNA: TGCAGCGTTGGGACGGGCGAGCAGTTCTTC; CDR3 protein: CSVGTGEQFF
J gene: TRBJ1-5; clone size: -; D gene: TRBD1; V gene: TRBV7-2; CDR3 DNA: TGTGCCAGCAGCTTAGGACAGGGGGACCAGCCCCAGCATTTT; CDR3 protein: CASSLGQGDQPQHF
J gene: TRBJ1-4; clone size: medium-sized; D gene: -; V gene: TRBV10-3; CDR3 DNA: TGTGCCATCAGTGCAGATAATGAAAAACTGTTTTTT; CDR3 protein: CAISADNEKLFF
J gene: TRBJ2-7; clone size: -; D gene: -; V gene: TRBV3-1; CDR3 DNA: TGTGCCGTTGCTGTCGGTGCCTACGAGCAGTACTTC; CDR3 protein: CAVAVGAYEQYF
J gene: TRBJ2-3; clone size: many; D gene: -; V gene: TRBV2; CDR3 DNA: TGTGCCAGCAGTGGGCTAGTAATGAACACGCAGTATTTT; CDR3 protein: CASSGLVMNTQYF
J gene: TRBJ1-1; clone size: few; D gene: TRBD1; V gene: TRBV10-2; CDR3 DNA: TGCGCCAGCAGTGAGTCGAAACAGGGGCAAGCTTTCTTT; CDR3 protein: CASSESKQGQAFF
J gene: TRBJ2-2; clone size: -; D gene: TRBD2; V gene: TRBV4-1; CDR3 DNA: TGCGCCAGCAGGGGGACTAGCGGGAAACCCGGCTCGAACACCGGGGAGCTGTTTTTT; CDR3 protein: CASRGTSGKPGSNTGELFF
J gene: TRBJ2-2; clone size: -; D gene: TRBD1; V gene: TRBV20-1; CDR3 DNA: TGCAGTGCTACGGGACAGCATCTGGAGCTGTTTTTT; CDR3 protein: CSATGQHLELFF
J gene: TRBJ2-7; clone size: many; D gene: -; V gene: TRBV7-8; CDR3 DNA: TGTGCCAGCAGCTTAGGGGCTACCTACGAGCAGTACTTC; CDR3 protein: CASSLGATYEQYF
J gene: TRBJ1-1; clone size: -; D gene: -; V gene: TRBV14; CDR3 DNA: TGTGCCAGCAGCCAAGAAAGCTGGGTGAACACTGAAGCTTTCTTT; CDR3 protein: CASSQESWVNTEAFF
J gene: TRBJ2-2; clone size: many; D gene: -; V gene: TRBV2; CDR3 DNA: TGTGCCAGCAGACAATTTCACACCGGGGAGCTGTTTTTT; CDR3 protein: CASRQFHTGELFF
J gene: TRBJ2-7; clone size: many; D gene: TRBD2; V gene: TRBV5-5; CDR3 DNA: TGTGCCAGCAGCTTACTAGCGGGGTCCTACGAGCAGTACTTC; CDR3 protein: CASSLLAGSYEQYF
J gene: TRBJ2-3; clone size: many; D gene: TRBD2; V gene: TRBV20-1; CDR3 DNA: TGCAGTGCTAGAGAAATAGCGGGATGGGGCACAGATACGCAGTATTTT; CDR3 protein: CSAREIAGWGTDTQYF
J gene: TRBJ1-2; clone size: -; D gene: TRBD1; V gene: TRBV29-1; CDR3 DNA: TGCAGCGTTGAAGCGAAGGGACAGGAAACTTTCGTGGGCTACACCTTC; CDR3 protein: CSVEAKGQETFVGYTF
J gene: TRBJ2-5; clone size: -; D gene: TRBD2; V gene: TRBV20-1; CDR3 DNA: TGCAGTGCTAGGCCGGGACTAGCGGGAGGGCGAGAGACCCAGTACTTC; CDR3 protein: CSARPGLAGGRETQYF
J gene: TRBJ2-1; clone size: -; D gene: TRBD2; V gene: TRBV25-1; CDR3 DNA: TGTGCCAGCGCTCCCGGTTGGGCCACGGGGGGCAATGAGCAGTTCTTC; CDR3 protein: CASAPGWATGGNEQFF
J gene: TRBJ1-2; clone size: medium-sized; D gene: -; V gene: TRBV10-3; CDR3 DNA: TGTGCCATCAGTGAGTCTTTTATGGAGGGTCGGGGCTACACCTTC; CDR3 protein: CAISESFMEGRGYTF
J gene: TRBJ1-2; clone size: few; D gene: TRBD1; V gene: TRBV9; CDR3 DNA: TGTGCCAGCAGCAAGGGACAGGGTTGGGCCTATGGCTACACCTTC; CDR3 protein: CASSKGQGWAYGYTF
J gene: TRBJ2-1; clone size: many; D gene: TRBD2; V gene: TRBV7-9; CDR3 DNA: TGTGCCAGCGTGCGACTAGCTCGGGATGAGCAGTTCTTC; CDR3 protein: CASVRLARDEQFF
J gene: TRBJ2-3; clone size: -; D gene: TRBD2; V gene: TRBV24-1; CDR3 DNA: TGTGCCACCAGTGATACCGGACTAGCGGGAATAAACGGTACGCAGTATTTT; CDR3 protein: CATSDTGLAGINGTQYF
J gene: TRBJ2-1; clone size: -; D gene: -; V gene: TRBV15; CDR3 DNA: TGTGCCACCAGCAAACGGAACTCCTACAATGAGCAGTTCTTC; CDR3 protein: CATSKRNSYNEQFF
J gene: TRBJ1-1; clone size: -; D gene: -; V gene: TRBV7-8; CDR3 DNA: TGTGCCAGCAGTTTAGGTGGGAAAGTGAACACTGAAGCTTTCTTT; CDR3 protein: CASSLGGKVNTEAFF
J gene: TRBJ2-5; clone size: -; D gene: TRBD2; V gene: TRBV7-8; CDR3 DNA: TGTGCCAGCAGCCTAACGGGAGGTTTAGGACAGACCCAGTACTTC; CDR3 protein: CASSLTGGLGQTQYF
J gene: TRBJ2-3; clone size: -; D gene: TRBD1; V gene: TRBV9; CDR3 DNA: TGTGCCAGCAGCACCGGGACAGGGGTTTACACAGATACGCAGTATTTT; CDR3 protein: CASSTGTGVYTDTQYF
J gene: TRBJ2-5; clone size: once; D gene: -; V gene: TRBV20-1; CDR3 DNA: TGCAGTGTCGGTGGGGGGACGGGCCAAGAGACCCAGTACTTC; CDR3 protein: CSVGGGTGQETQYF
J gene: TRBJ2-7; clone size: -; D gene: TRBD1; V gene: TRBV4-2; CDR3 DNA: TGTGCCAGCAGCCAATTAAGGACAGGGGTTTCCTACGAGCAGTACTTC; CDR3 protein: CASSQLRTGVSYEQYF
J gene: TRBJ1-5; clone size: -; D gene: -; V gene: TRBV5-1; CDR3 DNA: TGCGCCAGCAGCTCAAATCGTCAGCCCCAGCATTTT; CDR3 protein: CASSSNRQPQHF
J gene: TRBJ1-4; clone size: -; D gene: TRBD1; V gene: TRBV20-1; CDR3 DNA: TGCGGTGCGTTCCCGGGACAGGGGTTCGAAAAACTGTTTTTT; CDR3 protein: CGAFPGQGFEKLFF
J gene: TRBJ2-3; clone size: -; D gene: TRBD2; V gene: TRBV19; CDR3 DNA: TGTGCCAGTAGTCCGAGGACTAGCGGGATGCGGGAGCAGTATTTT; CDR3 protein: CASSPRTSGMREQYF
J gene: TRBJ1-2; clone size: many; D gene: -; V gene: TRBV6-2/TRBV6-3; CDR3 DNA: TGTGCCAGCAGGCCGGACAGCTATGGCTACACCTTC; CDR3 protein: CASRPDSYGYTF